Listed here is a single T cell receptor beta chain. Its cognate antigen is unknown. In germline, CDR1 is SGHDN, CDR2 FVKESK. The CDR3 totals 17 residues. The J segment lost 4 bases and the V segment lost 4 bases, leaving 5 bases of the junction unmatched. The data were taken from a study of OX40 agonist ivuxolimab in advanced cancers. Study details: Ivuxolimab, an antibody acting as an agonist of OX40 (CD134), was used to treat patients. Patients assigned to dose escalation were diagnosed with hepatocellular carcinoma, melanoma, renal cell or head and neck cancer.

Some clones are missing from TCRdb's copy, which holds only in-frame ones; the method was immunoSEQ multiplex PCR. The sample lists around 30,000 clones; more than 70% were seen once. Study results and limitations: Doses of 0.1 to 3.0 mg/kg were accompanied by clonal expansion of CD4+ and CD8+ blood T cells by week 6. Among T cells, CD8+ cells averaged more expanded clones than CD4+ cells.

Sequencing used CD4+ or CD8+ T cells sorted from blood, obtained in a trial of the OX40 agonist ivuxolimab. The chain has TRBV14 and TRBJ2-1; 15 bases align to TRBD2. The sequence was collected from an adult with an advanced solid tumor such as melanoma, head and neck, liver or kidney cancer. CDR3 nucleotide sequence: TGTGCCAGCAGCCCTTGGACTAGCGGGAGGGTGTACAATGAGCAGTTCTTC. It translates to CASSPWTSGRVYNEQFF.